The present T cell receptor (beta chain) was sequenced within a study of blood T cells in healthy people across ages. This clonotype appeared a few times. A second about 6 to 12 cycle PCR used barcoded and J-beta primers. TCRdb used MiXCR to reprocess the 5' RACE reads, holding one entry per CDR3 protein. This sample has around 1.1 million distinct CDR3 sequences, with 30% to 40% found just once. The CDR3 contains 14 residues. Germline loops: CDR1 SGHDT, CDR2 YYEEEE. The V end was cut by 0 bases, the J end by 4 bases, with 9 bases between. This TCR came from a man between 18 and 29 years old in good health. J is TRBJ2-3 and V is TRBV5-6, with D uncertain. Sequencing was performed on blood. DNA for the CDR3: TGTGCCAGCAGCTTGGGGCAGGATCCAGATACGCAGTATTTT. Encoded protein: CASSLGQDPDTQYF. Using reference TRBV5-6 and TRBJ2-3 for the parts outside the CDR3, the full variable domain is DAGVTQSPTHLIKTRGQQVTLRCSPKSGHDTVSWYQQALGQGPQFIFQYYEEEERQRGNFPDRFSGHQFPNYSSELNVNALLLGDSALYLCASSLGQDPDTQYFGPGTRLTVL.